The rows below give T cell receptor beta chains drawn from one sample of a study of STAT5B mutations in CD4+ large granular lymphocyte leukemia. Data came from immunoSEQ multiplex PCR; TCRdb stores just in-frame clones and leaves some out. The sample shows tens of thousands of clones, roughly 74% of them seen only once. The sequencing sample was made of CD4+ T cells from blood buffy coats. The receptors originated from a human donor in good health. Each CDR3 is given with its conserved first and last residue. A D gene is named only where the DNA matches it firmly. Clone sizes are given selectively: once, few, many, or a class where the clone is expanded.

clone_size j_call v_call d_call cdr3_nt cdr3_aa
NA TRBJ2-5 TRBV7-9 TRBD1 TGTGCCAGCAGCTTAGGGGGGACAGGGGGCGCGGAGACCCAGTACTTC CASSLGGTGGAETQYF
NA TRBJ1-2 TRBV19 TRBD1 TGTGCCAGTAGTGCCTCCCAGGGGGCGGGCTATGGCTACACCTTC CASSASQGAGYGYTF
NA TRBJ1-5 TRBV6-1 TRBD1 TGTGCCACCCGAGCAGGGGGTGGACAGCCCCAGCATTTT CATRAGGGQPQHF
NA TRBJ2-7 TRBV2 NA TGTGCCAGCAAACCCAGGGGTTACAACGAGCAGTACTTC CASKPRGYNEQYF
NA TRBJ2-1 TRBV5-1 TRBD2 TGCGCCAGCAGCTTGGGGTTCGGCGGGAGTATCGATGAGCAGTTCTTC CASSLGFGGSIDEQFF
few TRBJ2-7 TRBV6-6 NA TGTGCCAGCAACCCAGGGGGGACCTACGAGCAGTACTTC CASNPGGTYEQYF
NA TRBJ2-7 TRBV7-6 NA TGTGCCAGCAGCTTAGCGCTGTACTACGAGCAGTACTTC CASSLALYYEQYF
NA TRBJ1-4 TRBV4-1 TRBD1 TGCGCCAGCAGTCAGGGGGGTGAAAAACTGTTTTTT CASSQGGEKLFF
once TRBJ2-6 TRBV6-5 TRBD1 TGTGCCAGCAGTTACTCCGGGACAGGGGGAGTCCTGACTTTC CASSYSGTGGVLTF
few TRBJ2-1 TRBV28 TRBD2 TGTGCCAGCAGTTCCCCACTAGCGTTGGGGGAGCAGTTCTTC CASSSPLALGEQFF
once TRBJ2-1 TRBV27 TRBD1 TGTGCCAGCAGCCGGGGACAGGGGGTCTACAATGAGCAGTTCTTC CASSRGQGVYNEQFF
NA TRBJ2-1 TRBV9 TRBD2 TGTGCCAGCAGCGTAAGCCGACTAGCGTCGGATGAGCAGTTCTTC CASSVSRLASDEQFF
NA TRBJ2-5 TRBV9 TRBD2 TGTGCCAGCAGCGTAGGCGGGAGGACCCTGATTGGCGAGACCCAGTACTTC CASSVGGRTLIGETQYF
NA TRBJ1-5 TRBV18 TRBD1 TGTGCCAGCTCACCATTTCCGGGGACAGATCAGCCCCAGCATTTT CASSPFPGTDQPQHF
NA TRBJ2-2 TRBV18 NA TGTGCCAGCTCACCAAAGCCCTGGGGCACCGGGGAGCTGTTTTTT CASSPKPWGTGELFF
few TRBJ1-1 TRBV4-1 NA TGCGCCAGCAGCCAAGTCGGGGGTTCAGCTTTCTTT CASSQVGGSAFF
few TRBJ2-7 TRBV7-9 NA TGTGCCAGCAGCCTGACTAGCTACGAGCAGTACTTC CASSLTSYEQYF
few TRBJ1-6 TRBV7-9 TRBD1 TGTGCCAGCAGCTTGGGCTGGGGACAGGGATATTCACCCCTCCACTTT CASSLGWGQGYSPLHF
NA TRBJ2-2 TRBV6-5 NA TGTGCCAGCAGGTCCGGGACACTAACCGGGGAGCTGTTTTTT CASRSGTLTGELFF
NA TRBJ2-5 TRBV11-3 NA TGTGCCAGCAGCGGTCGTTACGAGACCCAGTACTTC CASSGRYETQYF
NA TRBJ1-2 TRBV5-5 TRBD1 TGTGCCAGCAGCTCGGACAGGGTCCGAGGCTACACCTTC CASSSDRVRGYTF
NA TRBJ1-6 TRBV30 NA TGTGCCCTGGGCAGAGATTCTCGGGATTCACCCCTCCACTTT CALGRDSRDSPLHF
NA TRBJ2-5 TRBV4-1 TRBD2 TGCGCCAGCAGCCAAGACCAGACTAGCTATGAGACCCAGTACTTC CASSQDQTSYETQYF
NA TRBJ2-2 TRBV29-1 NA TGCAGCGTTGAAGATTCTCTCCTTGGCACCGGGGAGCTGTTTTTT CSVEDSLLGTGELFF
NA TRBJ2-2 TRBV7-2 TRBD2 TGTGCCAGCAGCTTAGAGGGGACTAGCGGGGCGATCCGGGAGCTGTTTTTT CASSLEGTSGAIRELFF
NA TRBJ2-2 TRBV25-1 NA TGTGCCAGCAGTGCGACAGCGAACACCGGGGAGCTGTTTTTT CASSATANTGELFF
NA TRBJ1-1 TRBV6-6 NA TGTGCCAGCAGTTACTCGGCTCATACTGAAGCTTTCTTT CASSYSAHTEAFF
NA TRBJ2-3 TRBV5-8 TRBD2 TGTGCCAGCAGCTCCGGTAGCGGGAGCACAGATACGCAGTATTTT CASSSGSGSTDTQYF
NA TRBJ2-5 TRBV5-6 TRBD2 TGTGCCAGCAGCACAGGACTAGACGGAGAGACCCAGTACTTC CASSTGLDGETQYF
once TRBJ2-3 TRBV30 TRBD2 TGTGCCTGGAGTCTTAGCGGGAGGGGGACAGATACGCAGTATTTT CAWSLSGRGTDTQYF
NA TRBJ2-3 TRBV13 NA TGTGCCAGCAGCCCGGGTCTCGAAACAGATACGCAGTATTTT CASSPGLETDTQYF
NA TRBJ2-2 TRBV6-5 TRBD2 TGTGCCAGCAGGTTAGCGGGAGGAAACACCGGGGAGCTGTTTTTT CASRLAGGNTGELFF
NA TRBJ2-5 TRBV6-5 NA TGTGCCAGCAGTTTATCGGAGACCCAGTACTTC CASSLSETQYF
NA TRBJ2-7 TRBV19 NA TGTGCCAGTAGTCGTCAGAGGGGAGAGGGTTACGAGCAGTACTTC CASSRQRGEGYEQYF
NA TRBJ2-2 TRBV30 NA TGTGCCTGGAGCGCCAGGAGCACCGGGGAGCTGTTTTTT CAWSARSTGELFF
NA TRBJ2-3 TRBV28 TRBD2 TGTGCCAGCAGTCCTCCCAGCGGGGGGAGAGATACGCAGTATTTT CASSPPSGGRDTQYF
few TRBJ2-2 TRBV10-3 NA TGTGCCTCTTTACCGGGGACACACACCGGGGAGCTGTTTTTT CASLPGTHTGELFF
once TRBJ2-5 TRBV6-5 TRBD1 TGTGCCAGCAGTTACAAGGGGGCGAGCCAAGAGACCCAGTACTTC CASSYKGASQETQYF
NA TRBJ2-2 TRBV2 NA TGTGCCAGCAGTGTGGGGGGTAACGCCGGGGAGCTGTTTTTT CASSVGGNAGELFF
NA TRBJ2-7 TRBV29-1 TRBD1 TGCAGCGTTGCTGCTCAGGGGGACGAGCAGTACTTC CSVAAQGDEQYF
few TRBJ2-7 TRBV7-2 NA TGTGCCAGCAGCGCACCTCGGGCGGTAACCTACGAGCAGTACTTC CASSAPRAVTYEQYF